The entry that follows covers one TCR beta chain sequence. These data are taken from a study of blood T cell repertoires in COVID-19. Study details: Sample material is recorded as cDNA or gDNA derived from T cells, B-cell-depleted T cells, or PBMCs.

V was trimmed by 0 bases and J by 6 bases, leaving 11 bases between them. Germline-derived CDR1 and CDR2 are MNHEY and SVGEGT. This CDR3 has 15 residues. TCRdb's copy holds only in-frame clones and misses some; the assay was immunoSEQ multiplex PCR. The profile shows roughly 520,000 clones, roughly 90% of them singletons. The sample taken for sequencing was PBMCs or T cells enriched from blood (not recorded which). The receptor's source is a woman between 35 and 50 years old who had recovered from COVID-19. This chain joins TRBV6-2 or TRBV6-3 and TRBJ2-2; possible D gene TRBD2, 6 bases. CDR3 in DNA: TGTGCCAGCAGTTACTCGGGTGGCGGGGCCGGGGAGCTGTTTTTT. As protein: CASSYSGGGAGELFF.